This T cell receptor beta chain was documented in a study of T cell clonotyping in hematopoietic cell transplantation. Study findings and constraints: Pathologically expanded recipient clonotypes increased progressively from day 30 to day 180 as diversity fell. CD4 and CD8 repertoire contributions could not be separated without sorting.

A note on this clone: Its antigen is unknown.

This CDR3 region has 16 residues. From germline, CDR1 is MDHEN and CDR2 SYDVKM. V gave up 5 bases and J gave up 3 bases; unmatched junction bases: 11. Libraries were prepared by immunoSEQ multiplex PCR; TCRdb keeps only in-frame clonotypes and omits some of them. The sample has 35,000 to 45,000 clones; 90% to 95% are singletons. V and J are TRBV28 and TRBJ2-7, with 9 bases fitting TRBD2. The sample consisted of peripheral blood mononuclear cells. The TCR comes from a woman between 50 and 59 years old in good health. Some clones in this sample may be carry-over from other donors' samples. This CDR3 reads CASSTNSGSEFYEQYF. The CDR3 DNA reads TGTGCCAGCAGTACCAATAGCGGGAGCGAATTCTACGAGCAGTACTTC.